At least ten counts were recorded for the clone carrying this T cell receptor (beta chain). HTBI primers from iRepertoire and Arm-PCR of CDR3 regions yielded the TCR beta libraries. Authors' analysis steps: Identified across the samples were 50 to 70 TRBV segments and roughly 14 TRBJ segments. Each CDR3 protein is one row after TCRdb ran MiXCR on the multiplex PCR reads. These V and J calls originate from TCRdb's pipeline instead of the authors' own analysis. This table has roughly 320,000 distinct CDR3 sequences, roughly a sixth appearing once. This record comes from a study of regulatory T cells in long-lasting Graves disease. As to time point: newly diagnosed GD, antithyroid drugs for less than 3 months. Making the TCR library involved RNA that had been extracted from PBMCs. V gave up 5 bases and J gave up 5 bases; unmatched junction bases: 2. Germline values: CDR1 KGHSH, CDR2 LQKENI. There are 12 residues in the CDR3.

These data were likewise used in another study, on T cells in Graves' hyperthyroidism and ophthalmopathy. As reported in that work: Classification by a 13 V-J model distinguished ophthalmopathy from stable hyperthyroidism.

The sequence was collected from a man in his forties with Graves disease. The chain combines TRBV18 with TRBJ2-7, with TRBD2 matching 8 bases. Sequencing used peripheral blood mononuclear cells (PBMCs), obtained at new diagnosis, from a patient treated with antithyroid drugs. The CDR3 DNA follows: TGTGCCAGCTCAAATAGCGGGGACGAGCAGTACTTC. Amino acids: CASSNSGDEQYF.